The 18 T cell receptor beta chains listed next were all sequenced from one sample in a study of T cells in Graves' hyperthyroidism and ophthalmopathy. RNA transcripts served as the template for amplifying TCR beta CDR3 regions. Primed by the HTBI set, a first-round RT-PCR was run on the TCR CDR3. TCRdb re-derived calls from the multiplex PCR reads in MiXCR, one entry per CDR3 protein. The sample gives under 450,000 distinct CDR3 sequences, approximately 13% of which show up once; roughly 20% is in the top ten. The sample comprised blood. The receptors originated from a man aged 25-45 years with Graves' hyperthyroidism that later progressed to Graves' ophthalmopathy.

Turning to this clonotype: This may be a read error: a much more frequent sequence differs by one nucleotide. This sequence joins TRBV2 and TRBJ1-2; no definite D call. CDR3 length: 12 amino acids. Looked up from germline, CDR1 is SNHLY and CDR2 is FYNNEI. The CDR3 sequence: CAILSGYYDYTF. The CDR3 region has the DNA TGTGCCATCCTGTCGGGGTACTATGACTACACCTTC.

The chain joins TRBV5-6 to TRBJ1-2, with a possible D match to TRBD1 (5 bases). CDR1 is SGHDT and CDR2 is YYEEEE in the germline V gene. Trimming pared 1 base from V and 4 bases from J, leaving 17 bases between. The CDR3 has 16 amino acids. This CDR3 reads CASSLKFRQKGYGYTF. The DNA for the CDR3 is TGTGCCAGCAGCTTGAAATTCAGACAGAAGGGCTATGGCTACACCTTC.

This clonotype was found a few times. The CDR3 region is CATSDPRPGNTGELFF. Written as DNA, the CDR3 is TGTGCCACCAGTGACCCAAGGCCGGGGAACACCGGGGAGCTGTTTTTT. The J gene is TRBJ2-2, the V gene TRBV24-1; D remains ambiguous. Trimming pared 4 bases from V and 1 base from J, leaving 12 bases between. Germline CDR1 KGHDR, CDR2 SFDVKD. This CDR3 has 16 residues.

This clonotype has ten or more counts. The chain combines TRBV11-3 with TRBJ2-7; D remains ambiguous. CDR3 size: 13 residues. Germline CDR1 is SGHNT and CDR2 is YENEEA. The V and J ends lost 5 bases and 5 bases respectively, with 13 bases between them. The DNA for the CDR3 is TGTGCCAGCAGCGCTGGGGTGGGCCACGAGCAGTACTTC. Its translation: CASSAGVGHEQYF.

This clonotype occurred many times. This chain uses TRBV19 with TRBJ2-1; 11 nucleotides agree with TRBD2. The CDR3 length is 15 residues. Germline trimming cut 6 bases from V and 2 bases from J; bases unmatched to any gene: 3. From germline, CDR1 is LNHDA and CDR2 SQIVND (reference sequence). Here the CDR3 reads CASRRSGGAYNEQFF. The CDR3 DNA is TGTGCCAGTAGACGTAGCGGGGGGGCCTACAATGAGCAGTTCTTC.

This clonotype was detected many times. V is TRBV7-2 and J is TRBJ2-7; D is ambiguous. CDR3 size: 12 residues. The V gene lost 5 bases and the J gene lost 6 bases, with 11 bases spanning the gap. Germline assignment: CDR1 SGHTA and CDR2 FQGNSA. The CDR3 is CASSGVGLEQYF. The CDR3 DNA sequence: TGTGCCAGCAGCGGGGTTGGGCTCGAGCAGTACTTC.

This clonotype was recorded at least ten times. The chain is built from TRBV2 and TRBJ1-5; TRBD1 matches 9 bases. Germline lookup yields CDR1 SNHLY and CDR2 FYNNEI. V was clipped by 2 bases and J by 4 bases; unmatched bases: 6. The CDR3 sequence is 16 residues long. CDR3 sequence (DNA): TGTGCCAGCAGTGAACAGGGGACAGGGTCGAATCAGCCCCAGCATTTT. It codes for CASSEQGTGSNQPQHF.

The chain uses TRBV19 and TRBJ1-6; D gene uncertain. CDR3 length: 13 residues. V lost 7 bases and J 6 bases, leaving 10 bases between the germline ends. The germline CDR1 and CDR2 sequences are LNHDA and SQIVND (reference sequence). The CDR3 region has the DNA TGTGCCAGTACCCCGACCATTAATTCACCCCTCCACTTT. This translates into CASTPTINSPLHF. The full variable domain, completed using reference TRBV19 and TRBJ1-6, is DGGITQSPKYLFRKEGQNVTLSCEQNLNHDAMYWYRQDPGQGLRLIYYSQIVNDFQKGDIAEGYSVSREKKESFPLTVTSAQKNPTAFYLCASTPTINSPLHFGNGTRLTVT.

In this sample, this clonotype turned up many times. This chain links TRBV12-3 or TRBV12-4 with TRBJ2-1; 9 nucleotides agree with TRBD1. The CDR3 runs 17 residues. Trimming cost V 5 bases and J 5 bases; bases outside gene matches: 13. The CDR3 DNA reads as TGTGCCAGCAGTCCCCGCTCCGGGACAGGGATCGACAATGAGCAGTTCTTC. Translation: CASSPRSGTGIDNEQFF.

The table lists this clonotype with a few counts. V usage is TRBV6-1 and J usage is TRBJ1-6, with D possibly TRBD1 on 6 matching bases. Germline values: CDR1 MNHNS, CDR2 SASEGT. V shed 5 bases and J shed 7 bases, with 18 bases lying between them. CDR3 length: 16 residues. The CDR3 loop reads CASSHQRTEGNSPLHF. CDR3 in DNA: TGTGCCAGCAGTCATCAGCGGACAGAGGGGAATTCACCCCTCCACTTT.

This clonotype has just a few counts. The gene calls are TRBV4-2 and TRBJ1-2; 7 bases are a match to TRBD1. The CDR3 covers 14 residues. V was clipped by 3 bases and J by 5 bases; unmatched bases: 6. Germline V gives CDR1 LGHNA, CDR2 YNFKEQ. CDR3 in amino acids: CASSQGDRDYGYTF. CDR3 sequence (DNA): TGTGCCAGCAGCCAGGGCGACAGGGATTATGGCTACACCTTC.

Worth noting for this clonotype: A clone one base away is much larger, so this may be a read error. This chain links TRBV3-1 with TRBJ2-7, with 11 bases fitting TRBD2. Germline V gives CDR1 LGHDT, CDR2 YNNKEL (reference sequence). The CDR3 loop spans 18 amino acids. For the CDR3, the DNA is TGTGTCAGCAGCCAAGACAACCTGGGACTAGCGGCTCCCTACGAGCAGTACTTC. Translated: CVSSQDNLGLAAPYEQYF.

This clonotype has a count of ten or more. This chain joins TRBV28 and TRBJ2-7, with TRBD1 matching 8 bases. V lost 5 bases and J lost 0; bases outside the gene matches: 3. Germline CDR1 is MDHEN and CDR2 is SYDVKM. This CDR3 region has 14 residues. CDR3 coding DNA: TGTGCCAGCAGTGGACAGGGTTTCTCCTACGAGCAGTACTTC. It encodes CASSGQGFSYEQYF.

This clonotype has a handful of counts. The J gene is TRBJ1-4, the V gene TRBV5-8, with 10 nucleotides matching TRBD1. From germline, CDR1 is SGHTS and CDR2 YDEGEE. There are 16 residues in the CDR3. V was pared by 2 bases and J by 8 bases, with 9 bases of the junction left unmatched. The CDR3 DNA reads TGTGCCAGCAGCTTTAAGCCCGGGACAGGGGTCGAAAAACTGTTTTTT. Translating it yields CASSFKPGTGVEKLFF.

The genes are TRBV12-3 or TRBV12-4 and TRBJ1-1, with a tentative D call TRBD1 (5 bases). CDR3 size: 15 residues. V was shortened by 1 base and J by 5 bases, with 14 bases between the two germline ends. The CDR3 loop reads CASSLGIRGGTEAFF. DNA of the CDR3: TGTGCCAGCAGTTTAGGGATACGTGGGGGTACTGAAGCTTTCTTT.

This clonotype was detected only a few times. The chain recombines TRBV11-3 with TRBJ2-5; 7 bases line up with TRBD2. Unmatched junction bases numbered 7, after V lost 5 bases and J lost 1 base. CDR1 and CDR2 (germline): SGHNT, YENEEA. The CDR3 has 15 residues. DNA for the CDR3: TGTGCCAGCAGCCGGGACTACCAAGTCCAAGAGACCCAGTACTTC. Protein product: CASSRDYQVQETQYF.

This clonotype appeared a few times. The CDR3 nucleotides read TGCGCCAGCAGCTTTAGCGGGGCCGCCTACGAGCAGTACTTC. Amino acids: CASSFSGAAYEQYF. V is TRBV5-1 and J is TRBJ2-7; 8 bases are shared with TRBD2. V trimming: 2 bases; J trimming: 2 bases; junction bases outside the gene matches: 3. This CDR3 has 14 residues. Germline CDR1 and CDR2: SGHRS and YFSETQ.

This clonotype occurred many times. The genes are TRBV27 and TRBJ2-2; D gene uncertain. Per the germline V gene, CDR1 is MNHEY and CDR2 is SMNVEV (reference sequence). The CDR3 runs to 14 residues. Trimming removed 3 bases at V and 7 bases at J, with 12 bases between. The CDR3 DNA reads TGTGCCAGCAGTTTCCTTTTTCGGTACGGGGAGCTGTTTTTT. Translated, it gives CASSFLFRYGELFF.